These 19 T cell receptor beta chains were sequenced from one sample in a study of cytotoxic CD8 clonotypes in ibrutinib-treated CLL. The table came from immunoSEQ multiplex PCR; TCRdb's copy has only in-frame clones and leaves some out. This sample carries 110,000 to 150,000 clones, less than 95% of them seen once, and the ten largest clones take about 10%. This specimen was PBMCs, taken after 12 months of ibrutinib treatment. The source of these receptors is a human donor with chronic lymphocytic leukemia.

The chain links TRBV5-4 to TRBJ1-3, with D possibly being TRBD1 (6 bases). The V end lost 4 bases, the J end lost 4 bases, and 15 bases lay between the germline ends. There are 15 residues in the CDR3. CDR1 and CDR2 from the germline V gene are SGHNT and YYREEE (reference sequence). The CDR3 reads CASSGLGADGNTIYF. Written as DNA, the CDR3 is TGTGCCAGCAGCGGCTTGGGGGCTGACGGAAACACCATATATTTT.

The gene calls are TRBV6-5 and TRBJ2-3; D is undetermined. Trimming left V 6 bases short and J 7 bases short, with 8 bases between. Germline V lookup: CDR1 MNHEY, CDR2 SVGAGI. The CDR3 loop spans 11 amino acids. CDR3 in DNA: TGTGCCAGCAGGTTGGGAAATACGCAGTATTTT. It translates to CASRLGNTQYF.

A word on this clone: The sample contains more than one DNA sequence encoding this CDR3. The rearrangement links TRBV18 to TRBJ2-7; 7 bases map to TRBD1. The V gene end was trimmed by 6 bases and the J gene end by 1 base; junction bases not matched to a gene: 3. From germline, CDR1 is KGHSH and CDR2 LQKENI. The CDR3 spans 13 residues. The CDR3 DNA reads TGTGCCAGCTCCCCGGGACAGTCCTACGAGCAGTACTTC. This sequence encodes CASSPGQSYEQYF.

In nucleotides, the CDR3 is TGCAGCGTTGAAGGGGGTAGCGGGAGGGCGGCTCGTGAGCAGTTCTTC. Amino acids: CSVEGGSGRAAREQFF. The chain carries TRBV29-1 and TRBJ2-1; 11 positions agree with TRBD2. This CDR3 region has 16 residues. V dropped 1 base and J dropped 9; count of bases not matched to a gene: 11. The germline gives CDR1 SQVTM, CDR2 ANQGSEA.

The V call is TRBV18, the J call TRBJ2-1; TRBD1 matches at 9 bases. The CDR3 is 16 residues long. The germline V gene has CDR1 KGHSH and CDR2 LQKENI. Trimming cost V 5 bases and J 8 bases; bases outside gene matches: 13. The CDR3 here is CASSSNLQGAGDEQFF. In nucleotides, the CDR3 is TGTGCCAGCTCATCTAATTTACAGGGGGCAGGCGATGAGCAGTTCTTC.

This chain uses TRBV7-3 with TRBJ1-1, with D uncertain. The CDR3 covers 16 residues. Germline lookup yields CDR1 SGHTA and CDR2 FQGTGA. V gave up 1 base and J gave up 4 bases, with 16 bases separating them. CDR3 nucleotides: TGTGCCAGCAGCTTAAGGTCGGGAAGGGATATCACTGAAGCTTTCTTT. Translated, it gives CASSLRSGRDITEAFF. Full variable domain (missing parts from reference TRBV7-3 and TRBJ1-1): GAGVSQTPSNKVTEKGKYVELRCDPISGHTALYWYRQSLGQGPEFLIYFQGTGAADDSGLPNDRFFAVRPEGSVSTLKIQRTERGDSAVYLCASSLRSGRDITEAFFGQGTRLTVV.

The count of this clone is one. The chain couples TRBV10-1 to TRBJ2-7; TRBD1 matches 7 bases. The length of the CDR3 is 14 residues. V shed 6 bases and J 3 bases; nucleotides not matched to a gene: 8. Germline-derived CDR1 and CDR2 are WNHNN and SYGVQD (reference sequence). The CDR3 bases are TGCGCCAGCAGCCCGGGACAGAGGATCTACGAGCAGTACTTC. Translation gives CASSPGQRIYEQYF.

This clone was observed a few times. The rearrangement uses TRBV7-3 and TRBJ2-7; a weak D match, TRBD1 (9 bases). This CDR3 is built from 15 residues. V gave up 5 bases and J gave up 2 bases, with 16 bases separating them. Germline CDR1 and CDR2: SGHTA and FQGTGA. The CDR3 bases are TGTGCCAGCAGCCCGGGAGGGACAGGGACCTACGAGCAGTACTTC. This encodes CASSPGGTGTYEQYF.

This clone has a single count. The chain couples TRBV28 to TRBJ2-7, with 8 nucleotides matching TRBD1. Germline V gene data show CDR1 as MDHEN and CDR2 as SYDVKM. The junction had 7 bases not matched to a gene; V was cut back by 4 bases and J by 2 bases. This CDR3 contains 15 residues. The CDR3 is CASSWTGLGAYEQYF. Here the CDR3 DNA reads TGTGCCAGCAGTTGGACAGGGTTGGGGGCCTACGAGCAGTACTTC.

The rearrangement links TRBV19 to TRBJ2-3; D uncertain. Germline CDR1 and CDR2: LNHDA and SQIVND (reference sequence). V dropped 10 bases and J dropped 2 bases, with 7 bases sitting between them. This CDR3 comprises 11 residues. CDR3 nucleotides: TGTGCCACCATCCACACAGATACGCAGTATTTT. Translated: CATIHTDTQYF.

The chain couples TRBV18 to TRBJ2-4; 8 positions match TRBD2. After removal of 3 bases from V and 8 bases from J, the junction contained 12 bases not matched to a gene. The CDR3 is 16 residues long. CDR1 is KGHSH and CDR2 is LQKENI in the germline V gene. The chain's CDR3 is CASSPQKGLVGDIQYF. The CDR3 coding sequence is TGTGCCAGCTCACCCCAAAAGGGACTAGTGGGTGACATTCAGTACTTC.

The gene calls are TRBV18 and TRBJ1-1; a possible D gene is TRBD1 (5 bases). V dropped 0 bases and J dropped 5 bases, with 13 bases sitting between them. Germline V gene lookup returns CDR1 KGHSH and CDR2 LQKENI. The CDR3 contains 15 residues. CDR3 sequence: CASSPPKGAGTEAFF. The CDR3 region has the DNA TGTGCCAGCTCACCACCGAAAGGGGCTGGGACTGAAGCTTTCTTT.

This chain connects TRBV4-1 to TRBJ2-7; TRBD2 aligns across 10 bases. This CDR3 has 15 residues. The V gene end was trimmed by 0 bases and the J gene end by 5 bases; junction bases not matched to a gene: 4. CDR1 and CDR2 from the germline V gene are MGHRA and YSYEKL. The CDR3 bases are TGCGCCAGCAGCCAAGAGGCTAGCGGGAGTAACGAGCAGTACTTC. It encodes CASSQEASGSNEQYF.

The rearrangement links TRBV29-1 to TRBJ2-1; 11 nucleotides line up with TRBD2. With V trimmed by 5 bases and J by 7 bases, 7 bases remained unmatched. Germline V lookup: CDR1 SQVTM, CDR2 ANQGSEA. The length of the CDR3 is 14 residues. This chain's CDR3 is CSVHSGRAGNEQFF. CDR3 sequence (DNA): TGCAGCGTTCATAGCGGGAGGGCCGGTAATGAGCAGTTCTTC.

This clone was detected only a few times. The gene calls are TRBV27 and TRBJ2-7, with 7 bases identical to TRBD1. V shed 5 bases and J 2 bases; nucleotides not matched to a gene: 24. Germline lookup yields CDR1 MNHEY and CDR2 SMNVEV (reference sequence). This CDR3 has 20 amino acids. The CDR3 DNA is TGTGCCAGCAGTCTGACAAAGAAAGACAGGGCGGGTGGTAAGGCCTACGAGCAGTACTTC. Protein sequence: CASSLTKKDRAGGKAYEQYF.

The chain links TRBV11-2 to TRBJ1-3; 10 bases fit TRBD1. This CDR3 contains 15 residues. V dropped 4 bases and J dropped 2; count of bases not matched to a gene: 2. The germline V gene encodes CDR1 SGHAT and CDR2 FQNNGV. CDR3 sequence (DNA): TGTGCCAGCAGCTCGGACAGGGGGGCTGGAAACACCATATATTTT. This sequence encodes CASSSDRGAGNTIYF.

The V call is TRBV11-2, the J call TRBJ2-1; 8 bases are shared with TRBD2. Per germline, CDR1 SGHAT and CDR2 FQNNGV. This CDR3 has 14 residues. V lost 5 bases and J lost 9; bases outside the gene matches: 9. The CDR3 reads CASSMERELSEQFF. The CDR3 DNA is TGTGCCAGCAGCATGGAGCGGGAGTTGAGTGAGCAGTTCTTC.

The rearrangement joins TRBV5-1 to TRBJ2-1; 7 nucleotides line up with TRBD1. CDR1 and CDR2 from the germline V gene are SGHRS and YFSETQ. The CDR3 sequence is 13 residues long. V gave up 3 bases and J gave up 3 bases; unmatched junction bases: 0. The CDR3: CASSWDSYNEQFF. The CDR3 bases are TGCGCCAGCAGCTGGGACAGCTACAATGAGCAGTTCTTC.

This chain uses TRBV28 with TRBJ2-6; D uncertain. The CDR3 extends over 14 amino acids. Trimming removed 4 bases at V and 2 bases at J, with 6 bases between. CDR1 is MDHEN and CDR2 is SYDVKM in the germline V gene. This chain's CDR3 is CASSSSAGANVLTF. The CDR3 DNA reads as TGTGCCAGCAGTTCGAGCGCTGGGGCCAACGTCCTGACTTTC.